One and the same sample provided the 26 T cell receptor beta chains below, sequenced in a study of early T cells in non-severe SARS-CoV-2 infection (dated by TCRdb to about 2021). The library was obtained by 5' RACE. Reads for this sample came from a NextSeq 500. TCRdb reanalyzed the raw reads on its own, using fastp at Q25 for trimming and MiXCR for clone calling, and kept in-frame beta chains. Every entry covers one CDR3 protein and lists the most common genes and DNA from its rows. For this sample there are tens of thousands of distinct CDR3 sequences; less than 9.5% appear just once. Clones ranked in the top ten supply 3.9% of the sample. Sample: whole blood, taken at baseline. These TCRs come from an adult who was a healthcare worker with PCR-confirmed SARS-CoV-2 infection or an uninfected control (not recorded which).

This chain connects TRBV23-1 to TRBJ2-1; 13 nucleotides match TRBD2. TRBV23-1 belongs to the ORF category, with a function that is uncertain. The J segment lost 10 bases and the V segment lost 2 bases, leaving 8 bases of the junction unmatched. The CDR3 loop spans 16 amino acids. CDR3 loop: CASSQVGTSGTTEQFF. The CDR3 nucleotides read TGCGCCAGCAGTCAAGTCGGGACTAGCGGGACAACCGAGCAGTTCTTC.

This clonotype was counted a few times. The chain couples TRBV7-9 to TRBJ2-1; weak D call: TRBD2 (6 bases). This CDR3 has 14 amino acids. The germline V gene has CDR1 SEHNR and CDR2 FQNEAQ (reference sequence). Trimming cost V 5 bases and J 9 bases, with 17 bases left between them. Here the CDR3 reads CASSLTTGAAEQFF. The CDR3 region has the DNA TGTGCCAGCAGCCTCACTACGGGAGCGGCTGAGCAGTTCTTC.

This clonotype was observed a handful of times. This rearrangement joins TRBV5-1 to TRBJ2-3; TRBD1 matches 9 bases. The germline V gene encodes CDR1 SGHRS and CDR2 YFSETQ. This CDR3 is built from 16 residues. The junction had 5 bases not matched to a gene; V was cut back by 0 bases and J by 3 bases. CDR3 bases: TGCGCCAGCAGCTTGGCCAACGACAGGGGGACAGATACGCAGTATTTT. It encodes CASSLANDRGTDTQYF.

This rearrangement joins TRBV6-5 to TRBJ1-5, with D unclear. V lost 4 bases and J 4 bases, leaving 8 bases between the germline ends. CDR3 length: 13 amino acids. Germline assignment: CDR1 MNHEY and CDR2 SVGAGI. The chain's CDR3 is CASSWTLNQPQHF. In DNA form, the CDR3 reads TGTGCCAGCAGTTGGACTCTTAATCAGCCCCAGCATTTT.

The chain joins TRBV3-1 to TRBJ2-1; D gene uncertain. Germline V CDR1 and CDR2: LGHDT, YNNKEL (reference sequence). This CDR3 comprises 14 residues. V lost 0 bases and J lost 7, with 10 bases in between. In DNA, the CDR3 is TGTGCCAGCAGCCAAGATCTGGCCGTAAATGAGCAGTTCTTC. Translated, it gives CASSQDLAVNEQFF.

This clonotype was seen repeatedly, ten times or more. The J gene is TRBJ1-2, the V gene TRBV12-3 or TRBV12-4; D is unclear. CDR3 length: 14 amino acids. Trimming pared 3 bases from V and 1 base from J, leaving 9 bases between. The CDR3, as DNA: TGTGCCAGCAGTTTTCATTCAAATAACTATGGCTACACCTTC. It yields the protein CASSFHSNNYGYTF.

The chain couples TRBV6-1 to TRBJ2-1, with a tentative D call TRBD1 (6 bases). This CDR3 spans 15 amino acids. Looked up from germline, CDR1 is MNHNS and CDR2 is SASEGT. Trimming shortened V by 6 bases and J by 0 bases, and 12 bases separated the two germline ends. As DNA, the CDR3 is TGTGCCAGCAGGGACAGAACGAGCTCCTACAATGAGCAGTTCTTC. It is translated as CASRDRTSSYNEQFF.

The genes are TRBV3-1 and TRBJ1-1; D is perhaps TRBD1 (5 bases). With 1 base removed from V and 0 bases from J, the gap between germline ends came to 6 bases. CDR1 and CDR2 from the germline V gene are LGHDT and YNNKEL (reference sequence). This CDR3 comprises 14 residues. Here the CDR3 reads CASSQGGVNTEAFF. The CDR3 coding sequence is TGTGCCAGCAGCCAAGGGGGGGTGAACACTGAAGCTTTCTTT. Based on the CDR3 plus reference TRBV3-1 and TRBJ1-1, the full variable domain is DTAVSQTPKYLVTQMGNDKSIKCEQNLGHDTMYWYKQDSKKFLKIMFSYNNKELIINETVPNRFSPKSPDKAHLNLHINSLELGDSAVYFCASSQGGVNTEAFFGQGTRLTVV.

This clonotype appeared a few times. The J gene is TRBJ1-4, the V gene TRBV7-9; 12 bases align to TRBD1. CDR1 is SEHNR, CDR2 FQNEAQ, per germline (reference sequence). Germline trimming cut 5 bases from V and 2 bases from J; bases unmatched to any gene: 6. There are 17 residues in the CDR3. This chain's CDR3 is CASSTGDRGRTNEKLFF. CDR3 DNA sequence: TGTGCCAGCAGCACCGGGGACAGGGGGCGGACTAATGAAAAACTGTTTTTT.

This clonotype was picked up many times. J is TRBJ1-1 and V is TRBV5-1; 8 bases fit TRBD1. Per germline, CDR1 SGHRS and CDR2 YFSETQ. The trim removed 4 bases at V and 1 base at J, leaving 6 bases unmatched. The CDR3 is 15 amino acids. CDR3 coding DNA: TGCGCCAGCAGCCTTCGGACAGGGAGGAACACTGAAGCTTTCTTT. It specifies CASSLRTGRNTEAFF.

The chain has TRBV12-5 and TRBJ2-7, with D tentatively TRBD1 (6 bases). V lost 7 bases and J lost 0, with 16 bases in between. Germline V CDR1 and CDR2: LGHNT, FRNRAP. This CDR3 spans 15 amino acids. This CDR3 is CASATLGAYSYEQYF. The DNA for the CDR3 is TGTGCTAGTGCCACGTTGGGGGCTTACTCCTACGAGCAGTACTTC.

This clonotype was detected a few times. The chain joins TRBV19 to TRBJ2-5; maybe TRBD1 (5 bases). The V gene's germline CDR1 is LNHDA and CDR2 SQIVND (reference sequence). V lost 3 bases to trimming and J lost 2 bases, with 7 bases between them. There are 13 residues in the CDR3. CDR3 loop: CASSIRQQETQYF. In DNA, the CDR3 is TGTGCCAGTAGTATCCGACAGCAAGAGACCCAGTACTTC.

The table lists this clonotype with many counts. At one end, the junction sequence differs from germline, possibly due to a read error. The rearrangement joins TRBV7-7 to TRBJ2-2, with 7 bases matching TRBD2. The CDR3 consists of 15 residues. The germline V gene encodes CDR1 SSHAT and CDR2 FNYEAQ (reference sequence). The CDR3 nucleotides read TGTGCTAGCAGCTCAGTAGCGGGTCCAGGCGGGGAGCTGTTTTTT. Protein product: CASSSVAGPGGELFF.

This clonotype occurred many times. This chain connects TRBV10-2 to TRBJ2-3; D tentatively fits TRBD1 or TRBD2 (5 bases each). V was cut by 0 bases and J by 0 bases, with 10 bases left in between. Germline CDR1 reads WSHSY; CDR2 reads SAAADI. The CDR3 totals 16 residues. CDR3 in DNA: TGCGCCAGCAGTGAGTCTCGAGGGGCTAGCACAGATACGCAGTATTTT. As protein: CASSESRGASTDTQYF.

There are a few counts of this clonotype. A much larger clone lies one base from this, so it may be a read error. The genes are TRBV18 and TRBJ1-6; D unclear. The CDR3 contains 14 residues. V was cut by 4 bases and J by 6 bases, with 10 bases left in between. Per germline, CDR1 KGHSH and CDR2 LQKENI. CDR3: CASSRNSRNSPLHF. The CDR3 nucleotides read TGTGCCAGCTCACGGAACAGCCGTAATTCACCCCTCCACTTT.

The CDR3: CASSREVYEQYF. CDR3 bases: TGTGCCAGCAGTAGAGAAGTCTACGAGCAGTACTTC. V gene TRBV7-9 combines with J gene TRBJ2-7; D uncertain. The germline CDR1 and CDR2 sequences are SEHNR and FQNEAQ (reference sequence). This CDR3 spans 12 amino acids. The ends were cut back, 6 bases at V and 3 bases at J, with 9 bases in the middle.

The chain carries TRBV11-2 and TRBJ2-7; 8 nucleotides match TRBD2. V was clipped by 3 bases and J by 5 bases; unmatched bases: 12. Per the germline V gene, CDR1 is SGHAT and CDR2 is FQNNGV. The CDR3 loop spans 16 amino acids. The CDR3 loop is CASSFPSGRPSDEQYF. CDR3 DNA: TGTGCCAGCAGCTTTCCCAGCGGGAGACCCTCGGACGAGCAGTACTTC.

The table lists this clonotype with many counts. The J gene is TRBJ2-5, the V gene TRBV12-5; D is unclear. The length of the CDR3 is 11 residues. Trimming stripped 5 bases from V and 4 bases from J, with 5 bases between. Germline V gene lookup returns CDR1 LGHNT and CDR2 FRNRAP. CDR3 residues: CASGLRETQYF. CDR3 bases: TGTGCTAGTGGTCTCCGAGAGACCCAGTACTTC. The complete variable domain, with remaining parts taken from reference TRBV12-5 and TRBJ2-5, reads DARVTQTPRHKVTEMGQEVTMRCQPILGHNTVFWYRQTMMQGLELLAYFRNRAPLDDSGMPKDRFSAEMPDATLATLKIQPSEPRDSAVYFCASGLRETQYFGPGTRLLVL.

This clonotype was counted many times. The V and J genes are TRBV13 and TRBJ2-1; 13 positions match TRBD2. CDR3 length: 18 amino acids. J was trimmed by 9 bases and V by 2 bases; bases with no gene match: 13. In germline, CDR1 is PRHDT, CDR2 FYEKMQ (reference sequence). The CDR3 spells CASSLLWGTSGKVGEQFF. The CDR3 DNA reads TGTGCCAGCAGCTTATTGTGGGGGACTAGCGGGAAGGTGGGTGAGCAGTTCTTC.

This clonotype has a count of ten or more. The DNA for the CDR3 is TGTGCCAGCAGCGGGCGGCTCAGGGCCGAACCAGATACGCAGTATTTT. Translated, it gives CASSGRLRAEPDTQYF. This sequence joins TRBV9 and TRBJ2-3; possibly TRBD1 for D (5 bases). Germline CDR1 SGDLS, CDR2 YYNGEE. There are 16 residues in the CDR3. V lost 3 bases, J lost 4 bases, and 18 bases lay in between.

This clonotype has at least ten counts. The rearrangement uses TRBV7-2 and TRBJ2-1; D gene ambiguous. Germline-derived CDR1 and CDR2 are SGHTA and FQGNSA. V was clipped by 1 base and J by 10 bases, with 8 bases between them. This CDR3 is 12 amino acids long. The DNA for the CDR3 is TGTGCCAGCAGCTTAGTCGGCGCCGAGCAGTTCTTC. This translates into CASSLVGAEQFF.

This clonotype occurred many times. The chain combines TRBV6-5 with TRBJ1-5; weak D call: TRBD1 (6 bases). There are 19 residues in the CDR3. Germline CDR1 reads MNHEY; CDR2 reads SVGAGI. Trimming took off 0 bases at V and 3 bases at J, with 21 bases between the two ends. The CDR3 DNA sequence: TGTGCCAGCAGTTACTCGAGTAAAGGACAGCGGTATAACAATCAGCCCCAGCATTTT. Amino acid sequence: CASSYSSKGQRYNNQPQHF.

The chain carries TRBV4-1 and TRBJ2-1; no clear D gene. This CDR3 has 15 amino acids. V gave up 0 bases and J gave up 0 bases, with 6 bases separating them. Germline CDR1 MGHRA, CDR2 YSYEKL. The CDR3 protein is CASSQDRSSYNEQFF. The CDR3 region has the DNA TGCGCCAGCAGCCAAGACAGGAGCTCCTACAATGAGCAGTTCTTC.

This clonotype appeared a few times. V usage is TRBV3-1 and J usage is TRBJ2-3, with D possibly matching TRBD2 (7 bases). The CDR3 is made up of 14 amino acids. Germline CDR1 is LGHDT and CDR2 is YNNKEL (reference sequence). V lost 5 bases and J 6 bases, leaving 15 bases between the germline ends. The CDR3 coding sequence is TGTGCCAGCAGCTCGCCTGGGGGGGCGGATACGCAGTATTTT. It yields the protein CASSSPGGADTQYF.

The CDR3 region is CAIRRSGNTGELFF. The CDR3, as DNA: TGTGCCATTCGACGGAGCGGGAACACCGGGGAGCTGTTTTTT. V usage is TRBV3-1 and J usage is TRBJ2-2, with D tentatively TRBD2 (5 bases). V shed 10 bases and J shed 1 base, with 13 bases lying between them. Per the germline V gene, CDR1 is LGHDT and CDR2 is YNNKEL (reference sequence). The CDR3 totals 14 residues.

Many counts were recorded for this clonotype. The chain couples TRBV29-1 to TRBJ2-1; D is tentatively TRBD1 or TRBD2 (6 bases each). V lost 3 bases and J lost 7, with 10 bases in between. This CDR3 contains 12 residues. Looked up from germline, CDR1 is SQVTM and CDR2 is ANQGSEA. CDR3 DNA: TGCAGCGTTGACGGGGGCAGGAATGAGCAGTTCTTC. It encodes CSVDGGRNEQFF.